These 19 T cell receptor beta chains share one sample of origin, sequenced in a study of T cells in Graves' hyperthyroidism and ophthalmopathy. Authors of the study amplified TCR beta CDR3 regions from RNA transcripts. First-round RT-PCR targeting the TCR CDR3 was performed with the HTBI primer set. TCRdb processed the multiplex PCR reads anew with MiXCR; each CDR3 protein has one entry. The sample has approximately 300,000 distinct CDR3 sequences; 15% to 20% are singletons. The source material was blood. These receptors were obtained from a man aged 30 to 39 with Graves' hyperthyroidism.

This clonotype was picked up many times. V usage is TRBV28 and J usage is TRBJ2-5; TRBD1 agrees at 7 bases. This CDR3 is built from 15 residues. The V and J ends lost 8 bases and 2 bases, in that order; junction bases with no gene match: 11. Per germline, CDR1 MDHEN and CDR2 SYDVKM. The CDR3 reads CASGIGGKEQETQYF. The CDR3 DNA sequence: TGTGCCAGCGGAATAGGGGGCAAGGAACAAGAGACCCAGTACTTC.

Concerning this clonotype: This may be a read error, as it is one base from a much larger clone. J is TRBJ1-3 and V is TRBV5-5; no firm D call. The CDR3 is made up of 14 amino acids. Germline values: CDR1 SGHKS, CDR2 YYEKEE (reference sequence). Trimming left V 4 bases short and J 0 bases short, with 8 bases between. The CDR3 protein is CASSVVSSGNTIYF. The DNA for the CDR3 is TGTGCCAGCAGCGTCGTGAGCTCTGGAAACACCATATATTTT.

This chain uses TRBV24-1 with TRBJ2-7; 7 positions match TRBD1. The V gene end was trimmed by 9 bases and the J gene end by 2 bases; junction bases not matched to a gene: 9. CDR1 KGHDR and CDR2 SFDVKD come from the germline V gene. The CDR3 is 14 residues long. In nucleotides, the CDR3 is TGTGCCACCGGGGACAGTTTTCACCCCTACGAGCAGTACTTC. This gives the protein CATGDSFHPYEQYF.

With regard to this clonotype: The junction differs from germline at one of its ends, possibly a read error. This chain links TRBV28 with TRBJ2-7, with TRBD2 matching over 9 bases. The CDR3 is 17 residues long. CDR1 MDHEN and CDR2 SYDVKM come from the germline V gene. CDR3 bases: TGTGCCAGCAGATCACCATTAGGCGAGACTAGCGGTGACGAGCCGTACTTC. Protein: CASRSPLGETSGDEPYF.

This clonotype came up many times. This chain connects TRBV2 to TRBJ1-2; 8 bases fit TRBD1. The trim removed 8 bases at V and 0 bases at J, leaving 8 bases unmatched. CDR1 is SNHLY, CDR2 FYNNEI, per germline. The CDR3 consists of 15 residues. CDR3 sequence reads: CASLGTGPSNYGYTF. CDR3 coding DNA: TGTGCCAGCCTCGGGACAGGACCTTCTAACTATGGCTACACCTTC.

The J gene is TRBJ1-1, the V gene TRBV5-1; D call uncertain. The CDR3 totals 16 residues. The V end lost 4 bases, the J end lost 3 bases, and 19 bases lay between the germline ends. Germline CDR1 reads SGHRS; CDR2 reads YFSETQ. The CDR3 spells CASSASRTSDDTEAFF. The CDR3 coding sequence is TGCGCCAGCAGCGCCAGCCGGACCTCTGATGACACTGAAGCTTTCTTT.

The chain carries TRBV7-9 and TRBJ2-4; 12 nucleotides agree with TRBD1. The CDR3 has 14 residues. Trimming at V came to 11 bases and at J to 6 bases, leaving 8 bases not matched to a gene. CDR1 is SEHNR, CDR2 FQNEAQ, per germline (reference sequence). CDR3 bases: TGTGCCTCCAGGGACAGGGGGCGAGGAAACATTCAGTACTTC. It codes for CASRDRGRGNIQYF.

This chain links TRBV5-1 with TRBJ2-5; D unclear. Trimming cost V 0 bases and J 2 bases, with 8 bases left between them. The CDR3 has 14 residues. The V gene's germline CDR1 is SGHRS and CDR2 YFSETQ. CDR3 in amino acids: CASSLVRAQETQYF. The CDR3 DNA is TGCGCCAGCAGCTTGGTGCGCGCACAAGAGACCCAGTACTTC.

This chain joins TRBV29-1 and TRBJ1-2; D perhaps matches TRBD1 (6 bases). The CDR3 is made up of 12 amino acids. Trimming left V 6 bases short and J 0 bases short, with 8 bases between. CDR1 and CDR2 from the germline V gene are SQVTM and ANQGSEA. The CDR3 DNA reads TGCAGCGTGAACAGGGCTAACTATGGCTACACCTTC. Protein sequence: CSVNRANYGYTF.

This clonotype was counted ten times or more. The rearrangement uses TRBV5-1 and TRBJ2-7; 14 bases are a match to TRBD2. CDR3 length equals 18 residues. Trimming removed 4 bases from V and 3 bases from J; junction bases left unmatched: 12. The V gene's germline CDR1 is SGHRS and CDR2 YFSETQ. This CDR3 reads CASSVGTSGRRVYYEQYF. CDR3 sequence (DNA): TGCGCCAGCAGCGTCGGGACTAGCGGGAGACGGGTTTACTACGAGCAGTACTTC. Based on the CDR3 plus reference TRBV5-1 and TRBJ2-7, the full variable domain is KAGVTQTPRYLIKTRGQQVTLSCSPISGHRSVSWYQQTPGQGLQFLFEYFSETQRNKGNFPGRFSGRQFSNSRSEMNVSTLELGDSALYLCASSVGTSGRRVYYEQYFGPGTRLTVT.

This clonotype was seen many times. The rearrangement links TRBV27 to TRBJ2-3; 8 bases are shared with TRBD2. CDR1 and CDR2 from the germline V gene are MNHEY and SMNVEV (reference sequence). This CDR3 comprises 16 residues. With V trimmed by 0 bases and J by 4 bases, 6 bases remained unmatched. The CDR3 is CASSLSLAGRPDTQYF. The CDR3 coding sequence is TGTGCCAGCAGTTTATCGTTAGCGGGAAGGCCAGATACGCAGTATTTT.

The chain is built from TRBV27 and TRBJ2-7; D might be TRBD1 (5 bases). This CDR3 has 15 amino acids. V was trimmed by 2 bases and J by 5 bases, leaving 16 bases between them. The germline V gene encodes CDR1 MNHEY and CDR2 SMNVEV (reference sequence). The CDR3 loop is CASSLITAGQDEQYF. CDR3 bases: TGTGCCAGCAGTTTAATCACCGCAGGGCAGGACGAGCAGTACTTC.

The table lists this clonotype with a few counts. The chain recombines TRBV7-4 with TRBJ1-3; D not certain. The length of the CDR3 is 15 residues. Germline CDR1 SGHVT, CDR2 SQSDAQ. V was cut by 1 base and J by 3 bases, with 10 bases left in between. The CDR3 DNA follows: TGTGCCAGCAGCTTAGGACGAAAAATTGGAAACACCATATATTTT. Its translation is CASSLGRKIGNTIYF.

The chain has TRBV11-3 and TRBJ2-5; TRBD2 matches at 7 bases. V shed 6 bases and J 4 bases; nucleotides not matched to a gene: 5. CDR3 length: 13 residues. Germline lookup yields CDR1 SGHNT and CDR2 YENEEA. CDR3 sequence (DNA): TGTGCCAGCAGGAAAGGGGAGGGAGAGACCCAGTACTTC. It translates to CASRKGEGETQYF.

This clonotype was seen repeatedly, ten times or more. This chain joins TRBV2 and TRBJ1-1, with TRBD1 as a possible D gene (6 bases). V lost 2 bases, J lost 6 bases, and 22 bases lay in between. CDR1 and CDR2 (germline): SNHLY, FYNNEI. The CDR3 length is 17 residues. The CDR3 sequence is CASSESPGGRGDSEAFF. In DNA form, the CDR3 reads TGTGCCAGCAGTGAAAGCCCTGGGGGCCGGGGGGATTCTGAAGCTTTCTTT.

The chain is built from TRBV19 and TRBJ2-7, with a tentative D call TRBD2 (5 bases). Per the germline V gene, CDR1 is LNHDA and CDR2 is SQIVND (reference sequence). The CDR3 has 12 residues. Deletions cut 3 bases from V and 4 bases from J, with 7 bases between. CDR3 DNA: TGTGCCAGTAGTATGGGAGATTACGAGCAGTACTTC. This translates into CASSMGDYEQYF.

This clonotype occurred a few times. The V call is TRBV7-3, the J call TRBJ2-7; 12 nucleotides align to TRBD2. The length of the CDR3 is 15 residues. J lost 3 bases, V lost 3 bases, and 3 bases had no gene match. Germline V gene data show CDR1 as SGHTA and CDR2 as FQGTGA. The CDR3 is CASSFGLAGIYEQYF. CDR3 nucleotide sequence: TGTGCCAGCAGCTTCGGACTAGCGGGGATCTACGAGCAGTACTTC.

The chain recombines TRBV20-1 with TRBJ2-1; unclear D gene. Germline CDR1 and CDR2: DFQATT and SNEGSKA (reference sequence). The CDR3 is 13 residues long. The ends were cut back, 5 bases at V and 8 bases at J, with 16 bases in the middle. The chain's CDR3 is CSALRTESDEQFF. The CDR3 DNA reads as TGCAGTGCTTTACGAACCGAGAGTGATGAGCAGTTCTTC.

DNA for the CDR3: TGCAGTGTCGCCGACCCGACGCGTGGGCACAATGAGCAGTTCTTC. Protein product: CSVADPTRGHNEQFF. The rearrangement uses TRBV20-1 and TRBJ2-1; D gene ambiguous. Germline V lookup: CDR1 DFQATT, CDR2 SNEGSKA (reference sequence). The V end lost 7 bases, the J end lost 5 bases, and 21 bases lay between the germline ends. This CDR3 is 15 amino acids long.